The present T cell receptor (beta chain) was sequenced within a study of T cell repertoires in cytomegalovirus infection. This clonotype showed up many times. The antigen is not known. CDR1 MDHEN and CDR2 SYDVKM come from the germline V gene. This CDR3 is 15 amino acids long. V lost 3 bases to trimming and J lost 1 base, with 12 bases between them. TCRdb re-called the reads through MiXCR, storing one row per CDR3 protein. The sample yields hundreds of thousands of distinct CDR3 sequences, around 6.6% seen once. Regarding the study as a whole: Clonotype analysis showed dominance of the ex vivo response by HLA-C-restricted CMV-specific TCR beta clonotypes.

The sample consisted of PBMCs. This receptor was obtained from a human donor in good health (CMV status not recorded). Some clones in this sample may be carry-over from other donors' samples. The chain couples TRBV28 to TRBJ1-1; weak D call: TRBD1 (5 bases). The CDR3 DNA reads as TGTGCCAGCAGTTTCATCGGGGGGGGGAACACTGAAGCTTTCTTT. Protein product: CASSFIGGGNTEAFF.